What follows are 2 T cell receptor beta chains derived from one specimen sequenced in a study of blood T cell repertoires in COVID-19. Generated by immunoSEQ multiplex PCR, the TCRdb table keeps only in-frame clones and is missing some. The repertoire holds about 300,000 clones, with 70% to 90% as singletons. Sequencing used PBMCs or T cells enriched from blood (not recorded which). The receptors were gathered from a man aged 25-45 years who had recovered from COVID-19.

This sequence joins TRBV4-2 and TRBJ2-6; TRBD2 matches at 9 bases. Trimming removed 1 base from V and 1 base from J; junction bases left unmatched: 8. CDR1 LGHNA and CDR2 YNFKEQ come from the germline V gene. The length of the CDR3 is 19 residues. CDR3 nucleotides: TGTGCCAGCAGCCAAGTCGGACGGCGGGGGGGTTCTGGGGCCAACGTCCTGACTTTC. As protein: CASSQVGRRGGSGANVLTF.

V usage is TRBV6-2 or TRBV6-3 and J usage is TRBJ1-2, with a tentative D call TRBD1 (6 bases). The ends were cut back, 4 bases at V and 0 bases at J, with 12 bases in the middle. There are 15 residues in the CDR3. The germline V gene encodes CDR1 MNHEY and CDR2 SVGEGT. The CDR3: CASSSRDIANYGYTF. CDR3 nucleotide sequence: TGTGCCAGCAGTTCCCGGGACATTGCTAACTATGGCTACACCTTC.